This TCR beta chain was obtained from a study of T cell responses to AZD1222 COVID-19 vaccine. Assay: immunoSEQ multiplex PCR; the TCRdb copy retains only in-frame clones and omits some. The sample comprises 120,000 to 150,000 clones, around nine tenths of which are singletons, and roughly 2.8% rests with the top ten. This clonotype originated in an adult in good health. The specimen was peripheral blood, collected on day 0 of MenACWY control vaccination.

The CDR3 sequence: CASSLITTGGQETQYF. The DNA of the CDR3 is TGTGCCAGCAGCTTAATTACTACAGGGGGCCAAGAGACCCAGTACTTC. The chain uses TRBV7-2 and TRBJ2-5, with TRBD1 identical over 8 bases. CDR1 and CDR2 (germline): SGHTA, FQGNSA. CDR3 length equals 16 residues. Trimming cost V 2 bases and J 1 base; bases outside gene matches: 6.